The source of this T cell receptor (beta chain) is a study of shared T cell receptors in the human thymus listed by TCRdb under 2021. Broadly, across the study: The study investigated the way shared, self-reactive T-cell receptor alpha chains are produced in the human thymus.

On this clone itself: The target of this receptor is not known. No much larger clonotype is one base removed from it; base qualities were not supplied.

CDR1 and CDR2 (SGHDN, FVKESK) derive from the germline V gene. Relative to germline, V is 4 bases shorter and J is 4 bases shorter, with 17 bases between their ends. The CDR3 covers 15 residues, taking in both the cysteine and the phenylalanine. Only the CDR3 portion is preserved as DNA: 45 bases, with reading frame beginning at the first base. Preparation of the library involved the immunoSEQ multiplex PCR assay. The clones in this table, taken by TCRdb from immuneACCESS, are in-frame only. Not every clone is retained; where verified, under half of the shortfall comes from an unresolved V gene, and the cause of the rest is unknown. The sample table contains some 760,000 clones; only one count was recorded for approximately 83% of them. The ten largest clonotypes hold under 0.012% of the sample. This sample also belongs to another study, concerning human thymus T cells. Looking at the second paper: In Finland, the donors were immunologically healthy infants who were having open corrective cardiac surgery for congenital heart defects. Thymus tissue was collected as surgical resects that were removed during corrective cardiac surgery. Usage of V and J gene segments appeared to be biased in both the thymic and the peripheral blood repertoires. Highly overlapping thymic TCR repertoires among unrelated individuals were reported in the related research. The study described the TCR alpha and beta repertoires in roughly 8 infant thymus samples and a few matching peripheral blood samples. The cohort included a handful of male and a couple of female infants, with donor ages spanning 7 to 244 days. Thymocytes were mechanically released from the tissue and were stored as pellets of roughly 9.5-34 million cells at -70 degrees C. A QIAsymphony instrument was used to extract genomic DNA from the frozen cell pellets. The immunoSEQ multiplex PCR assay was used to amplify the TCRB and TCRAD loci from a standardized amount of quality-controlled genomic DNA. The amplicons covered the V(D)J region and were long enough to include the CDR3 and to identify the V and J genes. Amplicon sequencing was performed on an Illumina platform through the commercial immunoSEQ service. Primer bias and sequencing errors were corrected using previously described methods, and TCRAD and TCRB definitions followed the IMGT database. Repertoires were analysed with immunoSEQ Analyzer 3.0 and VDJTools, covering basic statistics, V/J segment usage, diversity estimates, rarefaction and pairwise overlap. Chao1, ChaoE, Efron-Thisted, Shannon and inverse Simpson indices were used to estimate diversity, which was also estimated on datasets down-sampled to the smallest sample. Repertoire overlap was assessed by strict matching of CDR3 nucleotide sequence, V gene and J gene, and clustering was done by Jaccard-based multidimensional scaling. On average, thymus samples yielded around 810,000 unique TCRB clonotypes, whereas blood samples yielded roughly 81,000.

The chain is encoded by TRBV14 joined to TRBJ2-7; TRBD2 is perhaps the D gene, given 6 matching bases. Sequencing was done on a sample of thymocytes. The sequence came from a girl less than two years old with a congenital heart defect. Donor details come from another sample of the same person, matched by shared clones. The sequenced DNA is TGTGCCAGCAGCCCTTCCGGGACTGCTCGTTACGAGCAGTACTTC. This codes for CASSPSGTARYEQYF.